One sample yielded the 15 T cell receptor beta chains listed below, sequenced in a study of beta chain features in type 1 diabetes. Regarding the study as a whole: TCRB CDR3s were moderately but significantly shorter in Type 1 diabetes patients in all four CD4+ subsets.

The isolated RNA, all of it, was reverse transcribed, so expressed TCRB transcripts were what got sequenced. Assay used: immunoSEQ multiplex PCR; TCRdb lists only in-frame clones, some missing. The sample holds fewer than 450,000 clones; approximately 13% are singletons and the top ten take over 0.014%. Their antigens remain unidentified. Material: naive CD4+ T cells from blood. The source is a woman younger than 35 with type 1 diabetes.

The rearrangement links TRBV29-1 to TRBJ1-1; D unclear. Trimming left V 4 bases short and J 1 base short, with 13 bases between. Germline assignment: CDR1 SQVTM and CDR2 ANQGSEA. CDR3 size: 14 residues. In nucleotides, the CDR3 is TGCAGCGTTGGGAGGGTGGGAGGGAACACTGAAGCTTTCTTT. Translation: CSVGRVGGNTEAFF.

The chain recombines TRBV7-6 with TRBJ1-4, with 9 bases that match TRBD1. Per the germline V gene, CDR1 is SGHVS and CDR2 is FNYEAQ. CDR3 length equals 15 residues. V dropped 5 bases and J dropped 7; count of bases not matched to a gene: 8. DNA for the CDR3: TGTGCCAGCAGCCATGGACAGGGGAAGGGTGAAAAACTGTTTTTT. Protein: CASSHGQGKGEKLFF. Drawing the rest from reference TRBV7-6 and TRBJ1-4, the complete variable domain is GAGVSQSPRYKVTKRGQDVALRCDPISGHVSLYWYRQALGQGPEFLTYFNYEAQQDKSGLPNDRFSAERPEGSISTLTIQRTEQRDSAMYRCASSHGQGKGEKLFFGSGTQLSVL.

The chain combines TRBV5-1 with TRBJ1-2; TRBD1 agrees at 9 bases. Germline V lookup: CDR1 SGHRS, CDR2 YFSETQ. The length of the CDR3 is 14 residues. J was trimmed by 6 bases and V by 3 bases; bases with no gene match: 6. The CDR3 DNA follows: TGCGCCAGCAGCTCAGGGACAGGGAAGGATGGCTACACCTTC. Translation gives CASSSGTGKDGYTF.

This clone has just a few counts. The chain has TRBV6-5 and TRBJ1-1, with 7 positions matching TRBD1. The CDR3 totals 13 residues. The germline V gene has CDR1 MNHEY and CDR2 SVGAGI. J lost 4 bases, V lost 10 bases, and 9 bases had no gene match. CDR3 sequence (DNA): TGTGCCACCCGCTCAGGGGGAATCACTGAAGCTTTCTTT. It translates to CATRSGGITEAFF.

The chain links TRBV5-1 to TRBJ2-2; D is unclear. V was pared by 0 bases and J by 1 base, with 7 bases between. The length of the CDR3 is 15 residues. In germline, CDR1 is SGHRS, CDR2 YFSETQ. The CDR3 is CASSLDARNTGELFF. CDR3 DNA sequence: TGCGCCAGCAGCTTGGACGCTAGGAACACCGGGGAGCTGTTTTTT.

The chain recombines TRBV30 with TRBJ2-1; 12 positions match TRBD2. Germline CDR1 GTSNPN, CDR2 SVGIG (reference sequence). This CDR3 is built from 16 residues. The J segment lost 7 bases and the V segment lost 1 base, leaving 8 bases of the junction unmatched. The CDR3 region is CAWSGSSGRVRNEQFF. DNA of the CDR3: TGTGCCTGGAGTGGGTCTAGCGGGAGGGTCAGGAATGAGCAGTTCTTC.

The chain combines TRBV28 with TRBJ2-7; possibly TRBD2 for D (5 bases). Looked up from germline, CDR1 is MDHEN and CDR2 is SYDVKM. This CDR3 spans 13 amino acids. Between the trimmed V and J ends, which lost 6 bases and 3 bases, there was a span of 12 bases. The CDR3 DNA is TGTGCCAGCAGACTAGGTCGTAGCTACGAGCAGTACTTC. Its translation: CASRLGRSYEQYF.

This clone was observed a few times. The chain carries TRBV9 and TRBJ2-1, with 13 bases lining up with TRBD2. CDR1 is SGDLS, CDR2 YYNGEE, per germline. CDR3 length: 16 amino acids. The V and J ends lost 0 bases and 8 bases, in that order; junction bases with no gene match: 5. The CDR3 protein is CASSVGGTSGTHEQFF. The DNA of the CDR3 is TGTGCCAGCAGCGTAGGAGGGACTAGCGGGACGCATGAGCAGTTCTTC.

The chain carries TRBV6-6 and TRBJ2-1; D not resolved. The CDR3 runs 15 residues. CDR1 is MNHNY and CDR2 is SVGAGI in the germline V gene (reference sequence). The germline V and J ends were trimmed by 2 bases and 2 bases, with 10 bases remaining between them. The CDR3, as DNA: TGTGCCAGCAGTTACGAGCTAGTAACCTACAATGAGCAGTTCTTC. It yields the protein CASSYELVTYNEQFF.

This clone occurred a few times. The CDR3 DNA reads as TGTGCCAGCAGCTCCCAGTCAGGGGCCCGGGGACCCACAGATACGCAGTATTTT. It yields the protein CASSSQSGARGPTDTQYF. The genes are TRBV9 and TRBJ2-3; D may be TRBD1 (6 bases). The V gene lost 4 bases and the J gene lost 2 bases, with 23 bases spanning the gap. Germline V gene lookup returns CDR1 SGDLS and CDR2 YYNGEE. This CDR3 spans 18 amino acids.

The chain uses TRBV5-1 and TRBJ2-1; TRBD2 matches 8 bases. Germline-derived CDR1 and CDR2 are SGHRS and YFSETQ. V dropped 1 base and J dropped 0; count of bases not matched to a gene: 3. The CDR3 length is 16 residues. The CDR3 bases are TGCGCCAGCAGCTTGAGGCTAGCGGGCTCCTACAATGAGCAGTTCTTC. Encoded protein: CASSLRLAGSYNEQFF.

The chain employs TRBV2 and TRBJ2-1; 9 bases align to TRBD2. Germline V gives CDR1 SNHLY, CDR2 FYNNEI. This CDR3 comprises 15 residues. The trim removed 6 bases at V and 5 bases at J, leaving 8 bases unmatched. CDR3 amino acids: CASSPGLAIHNEQFF. In DNA form, the CDR3 reads TGTGCCAGCAGCCCGGGACTAGCTATACACAATGAGCAGTTCTTC.

This chain links TRBV21-1 with TRBJ2-7; the D segment call TRBD2 is taken from the table without a DNA check. TRBV21-1 is deemed a pseudogene. The CDR3 covers 17 residues. The CDR3 DNA reads as TGTGCCAGCAGCATAGCGGGAGAAGTGCGAGGCCCCTACGAGCAGTACGTC. Encoded protein: CASSIAGEVRGPYEQYV.

The rearrangement joins TRBV30 to TRBJ2-7; D perhaps matches TRBD2 (5 bases). The V and J ends lost 1 base and 7 bases respectively, with 20 bases between them. CDR1 is GTSNPN, CDR2 SVGIG, per germline (reference sequence). This CDR3 has 15 amino acids. CDR3 region: CAWSAPWAGSWEQYF. CDR3 coding DNA: TGTGCCTGGAGTGCCCCATGGGCGGGTAGTTGGGAGCAGTACTTC.

The rearrangement links TRBV29-1 to TRBJ1-2, with D tentatively TRBD1 (6 bases). The germline CDR1 and CDR2 sequences are SQVTM and ANQGSEA. This CDR3 region has 14 residues. Trimming left V 0 bases short and J 7 bases short, with 15 bases between. This CDR3 reads CSVEDRTVSAGYTF. The CDR3 DNA is TGCAGCGTTGAAGATCGGACAGTTTCGGCTGGCTACACCTTC.